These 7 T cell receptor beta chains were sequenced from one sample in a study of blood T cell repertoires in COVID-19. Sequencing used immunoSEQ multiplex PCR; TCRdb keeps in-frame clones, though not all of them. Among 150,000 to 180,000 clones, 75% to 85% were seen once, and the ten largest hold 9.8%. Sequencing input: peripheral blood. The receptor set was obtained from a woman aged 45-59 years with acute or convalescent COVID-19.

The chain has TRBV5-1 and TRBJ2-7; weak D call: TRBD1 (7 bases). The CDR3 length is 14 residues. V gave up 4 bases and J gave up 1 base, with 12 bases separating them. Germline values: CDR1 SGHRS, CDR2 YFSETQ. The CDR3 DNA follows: TGCGCCAGCAGCGCGGGACAGAGATCCTACGAGCAGTACTTC. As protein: CASSAGQRSYEQYF. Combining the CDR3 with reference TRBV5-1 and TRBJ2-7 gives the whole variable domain KAGVTQTPRYLIKTRGQQVTLSCSPISGHRSVSWYQQTPGQGLQFLFEYFSETQRNKGNFPGRFSGRQFSNSRSEMNVSTLELGDSALYLCASSAGQRSYEQYFGPGTRLTVT.

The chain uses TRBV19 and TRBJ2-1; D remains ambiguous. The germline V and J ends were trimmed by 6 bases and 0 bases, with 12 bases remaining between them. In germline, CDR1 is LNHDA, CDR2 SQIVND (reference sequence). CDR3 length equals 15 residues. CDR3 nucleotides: TGTGCCAGTAGCCTTAGCCGAAGCTCCTACAATGAGCAGTTCTTC. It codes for CASSLSRSSYNEQFF.

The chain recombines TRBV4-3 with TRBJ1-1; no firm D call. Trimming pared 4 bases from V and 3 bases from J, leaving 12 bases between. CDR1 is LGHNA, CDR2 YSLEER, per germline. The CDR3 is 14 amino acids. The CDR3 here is CASSPADGYTEAFF. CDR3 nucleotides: TGCGCCAGCAGCCCCGCGGATGGCTACACTGAAGCTTTCTTT.

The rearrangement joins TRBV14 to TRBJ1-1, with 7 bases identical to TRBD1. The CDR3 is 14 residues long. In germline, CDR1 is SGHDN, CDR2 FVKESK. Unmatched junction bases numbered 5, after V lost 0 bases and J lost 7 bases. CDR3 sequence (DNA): TGTGCCAGCAGCCAAGACAGGGGGAAGGGTGAAGCTTTCTTT. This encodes CASSQDRGKGEAFF.

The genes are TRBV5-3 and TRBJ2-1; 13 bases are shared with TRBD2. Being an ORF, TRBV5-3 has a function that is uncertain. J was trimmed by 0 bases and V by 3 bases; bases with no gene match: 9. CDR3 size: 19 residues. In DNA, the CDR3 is TGTGCCAGAAGCTGCCGACTAGCGGGAGGAACTTACTCCTACAATGAGCAGTTCTTC. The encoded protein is CARSCRLAGGTYSYNEQFF.

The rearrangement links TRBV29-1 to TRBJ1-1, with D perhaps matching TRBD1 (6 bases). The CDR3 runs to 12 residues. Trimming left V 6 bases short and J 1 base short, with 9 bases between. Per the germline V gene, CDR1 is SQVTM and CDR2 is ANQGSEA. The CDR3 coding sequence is TGCAGCGTCGACAGGAAGAACACTGAAGCTTTCTTT. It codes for CSVDRKNTEAFF.

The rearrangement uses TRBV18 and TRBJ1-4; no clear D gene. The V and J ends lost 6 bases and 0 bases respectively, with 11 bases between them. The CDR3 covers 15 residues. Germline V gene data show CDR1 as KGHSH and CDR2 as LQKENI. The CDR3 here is CASSLYSATNEKLFF. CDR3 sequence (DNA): TGTGCCAGCTCGCTCTACAGTGCAACTAATGAAAAACTGTTTTTT.